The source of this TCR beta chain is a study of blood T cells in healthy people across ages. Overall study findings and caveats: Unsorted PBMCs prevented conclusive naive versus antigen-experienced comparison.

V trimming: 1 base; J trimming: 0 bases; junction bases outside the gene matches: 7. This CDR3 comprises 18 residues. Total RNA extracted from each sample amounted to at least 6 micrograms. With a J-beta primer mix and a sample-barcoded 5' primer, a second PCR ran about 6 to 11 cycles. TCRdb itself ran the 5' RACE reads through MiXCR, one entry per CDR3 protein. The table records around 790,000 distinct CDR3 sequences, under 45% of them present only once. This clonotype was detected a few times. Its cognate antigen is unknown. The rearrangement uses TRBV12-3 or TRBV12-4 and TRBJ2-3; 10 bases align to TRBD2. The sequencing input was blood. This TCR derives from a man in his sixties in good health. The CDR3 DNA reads TGTGCCAGCAGTTTAGAAGGTCTAGCGGGGGTTAGCACAGATACGCAGTATTTT. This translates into CASSLEGLAGVSTDTQYF.